A single sample is the source of the 9 T cell receptor beta chains below, sequenced in a study of PD-1 blockade in classical Hodgkin lymphoma. Sequencing used immunoSEQ multiplex PCR; TCRdb keeps in-frame clones, though not all of them. This sample carries roughly 28,000 clones, around 80% of them seen once, and the ten largest clones take around a sixth. The time point: cycle 4 day 1 (C4D1), after 5 to 7 weeks of nivolumab. Each of the patients experienced relapse following autologous stem cell transplantation, and their brentuximab vedotin exposure differed. Material: peripheral blood mononuclear cells (PBMCs), obtained before the fourth cycle of nivolumab. These receptors originate from a human donor with classical Hodgkin lymphoma.

V gene TRBV6-4 combines with J gene TRBJ2-3, with 7 positions matching TRBD2. This CDR3 contains 15 residues. Trimming took 2 bases from V and 0 from J; bases not matched to a gene: 2. Germline V gene lookup returns CDR1 MRHNA and CDR2 SNTAGT. CDR3: CASSDRAGSTDTQYF. Written as DNA, the CDR3 is TGTGCCAGCAGTGACCGAGCGGGGAGCACAGATACGCAGTATTTT.

This clone has a handful of counts. V usage is TRBV11-1 and J usage is TRBJ2-5, with unresolved D. Trimming left V 5 bases short and J 0 bases short, with 16 bases between. Germline CDR1 SGHAT, CDR2 FQDESV (reference sequence). CDR3 size: 16 residues. The CDR3 DNA reads as TGTGCCAGCAGCCCACCCCAACTGGGCTACCAAGAGACCCAGTACTTC. This translates into CASSPPQLGYQETQYF.

The chain links TRBV27 to TRBJ1-1; D is ambiguous. CDR3 size: 13 residues. Germline CDR1 is MNHEY and CDR2 is SMNVEV (reference sequence). The ends were cut back, 3 bases at V and 6 bases at J, with 11 bases in the middle. CDR3 amino acids: CASSLGWMAEAFF. The CDR3 nucleotides read TGTGCCAGCAGTTTGGGGTGGATGGCTGAAGCTTTCTTT.

This chain uses TRBV5-1 with TRBJ2-5, with TRBD2 matching over 9 bases. This CDR3 has 15 amino acids. CDR1 and CDR2 (germline): SGHRS, YFSETQ. V lost 4 bases, J lost 1 base, and 5 bases stayed unmatched. CDR3 residues: CASSEVSGSQETQYF. DNA for the CDR3: TGCGCCAGCAGCGAAGTTAGCGGGAGCCAAGAGACCCAGTACTTC. Complete variable domain (other parts from reference TRBV5-1 and TRBJ2-5): KAGVTQTPRYLIKTRGQQVTLSCSPISGHRSVSWYQQTPGQGLQFLFEYFSETQRNKGNFPGRFSGRQFSNSRSEMNVSTLELGDSALYLCASSEVSGSQETQYFGPGTRLLVL.

CDR3 bases: TGTGCCAGCAGCTCAAACACCGGGGAGCTGTTTTTT. Its protein product is CASSSNTGELFF. The V and J genes are TRBV5-5 and TRBJ2-2; D is undetermined. Trimming stripped 3 bases from V and 2 bases from J, with 2 bases between. The germline CDR1 and CDR2 sequences are SGHKS and YYEKEE (reference sequence). CDR3 size: 12 residues.

The chain carries TRBV5-1 and TRBJ1-2; 8 bases line up with TRBD1. In germline, CDR1 is SGHRS, CDR2 YFSETQ. Trimming removed 5 bases from V and 4 bases from J; junction bases left unmatched: 13. The CDR3 is 16 amino acids. The chain's CDR3 is CASRETGDRNFYGYTF. In DNA, the CDR3 is TGCGCCAGCAGAGAGACCGGGGACAGGAACTTCTATGGCTACACCTTC.

The chain links TRBV2 to TRBJ1-2; D remains unclear. Germline V gene lookup returns CDR1 SNHLY and CDR2 FYNNEI. The CDR3 contains 14 residues. Trimming shortened V by 2 bases and J by 2 bases, and 9 bases separated the two germline ends. The chain's CDR3 is CASSESGSNYGYTF. CDR3 sequence (DNA): TGTGCCAGCAGTGAATCGGGCAGCAACTATGGCTACACCTTC.

This clone showed up just a few times. This chain uses TRBV29-1 with TRBJ2-2; 9 nucleotides align to TRBD1. CDR1 is SQVTM and CDR2 is ANQGSEA in the germline V gene. V was pared by 4 bases and J by 6 bases, with 12 bases of the junction left unmatched. The CDR3 spans 16 residues. CDR3 amino acids: CSVGRNRDRVSGELFF. The CDR3 DNA sequence: TGCAGCGTTGGGAGAAATAGGGACAGGGTTTCCGGGGAGCTGTTTTTT.

In nucleotides, the CDR3 is TGTGCCAGCAGTTCCCGGGACAGGGGGTTTTCCCTAGCGGGGATATCTAAAGAGACCCAGTACTTC. This translates into CASSSRDRGFSLAGISKETQYF. The V and J genes are TRBV28 and TRBJ2-5; TRBD1 matches at 11 bases. V was pared by 4 bases and J by 3 bases, with 25 bases of the junction left unmatched. Germline CDR1 is MDHEN and CDR2 is SYDVKM. This CDR3 has 22 residues.